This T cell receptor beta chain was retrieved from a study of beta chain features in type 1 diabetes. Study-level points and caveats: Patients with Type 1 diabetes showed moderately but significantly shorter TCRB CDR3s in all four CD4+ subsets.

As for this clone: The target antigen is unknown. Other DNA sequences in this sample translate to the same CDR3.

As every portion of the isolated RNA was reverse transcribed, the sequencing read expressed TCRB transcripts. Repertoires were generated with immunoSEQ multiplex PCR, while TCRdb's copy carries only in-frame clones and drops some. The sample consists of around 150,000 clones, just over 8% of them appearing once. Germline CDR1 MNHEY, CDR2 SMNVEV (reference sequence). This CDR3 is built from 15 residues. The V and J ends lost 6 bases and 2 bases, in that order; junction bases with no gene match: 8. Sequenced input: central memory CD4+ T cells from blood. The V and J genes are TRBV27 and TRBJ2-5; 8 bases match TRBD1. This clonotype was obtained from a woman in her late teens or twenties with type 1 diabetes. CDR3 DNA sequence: TGTGCCAGCAGCTCCGGACAGGGTGGGCAAGAGACCCAGTACTTC. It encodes CASSSGQGGQETQYF.